Listed below are T cell receptor beta chains from one sample, sequenced in a study of shared clonotypes between healthy human individuals. The repertoire was sequenced with immunoSEQ multiplex PCR; TCRdb's copy has only in-frame clones and lacks some. The sample carries 400,000 to 500,000 clones, 60% to 85% recorded once. The sample comprised PBMCs. All receptors come from a middle-aged woman in good health. Some clones in this sample may be carry-over from other donors' samples. The CDR3 runs from the conserved cysteine through the conserved F or W.

TRBV19	TRBJ1-1	CASMPGTEKPWAEAFF
TRBV11-1	TRBJ1-2	CASSLAGGARGYTF
TRBV28	TRBJ1-5	CASSWGQGGSQPQHF
TRBV5-4	TRBJ2-7	CASSRGGQGWSYEQYF
TRBV19	TRBJ2-3	CASSMASGSTDTQYF
TRBV19	TRBJ2-7	CASSLGRAYEQYF
TRBV4-2	TRBJ1-5	CASSQDGNQPQHF
TRBV10-3	TRBJ1-2	CAISSGTGDSGYTF
TRBV15	TRBJ1-2	CATSRGGDRGLRGYGYTF
TRBV7-2	TRBJ2-7	CASSPRGVGGTHEQYF
TRBV7-2	TRBJ2-5	CASSLEGSGRMETQYF
TRBV11-2	TRBJ2-2	CASSFSGANTGELFF
TRBV7-8	TRBJ2-5	CASSPSGQGETQYF
TRBV5-5	TRBJ2-7	CASSLGPSSYEQYF